Given below is one T cell receptor beta chain in context. This clonotype appeared many times. Its antigen is still unknown. The record has no base qualities; no much larger clone is one base away. Instrument used: Illumina HiSeq 1500. In TCRdb, the public reads were trimmed at Q25 with fastp and aligned with MiXCR, with productive beta chains retained. Rows with one shared CDR3 protein collapse into an entry with the most common genes and DNA. The sample data list around 770,000 distinct CDR3 sequences, and almost 30% of these were observed just once. The top ten constitute about 12% of the sample. This record comes from a study of T cell repertoires in cytomegalovirus infection (dated 2019 in TCRdb). With respect to the entire study: Alongside well-studied HLA-B-restricted epitopes, the peptide stimulations were aimed at recently identified HLA-C-restricted CMV epitopes, whose presentation resists viral immunomodulation. The HLA type of each donor mattered for the analysis, because public TCR beta signatures pointed to carriage of CMV infection along with the matching HLA type.

Overall study results and their limits: In both this cohort and an independent cohort of under 450 donors, the cumulative frequency of public TCR beta family members distinguished carriers of CMV infection plus the relevant HLA type. The ex vivo response was dominated by HLA-C-restricted CMV-specific TCR beta clonotypes, and the single most frequent clonotype in two of eight donors was supplied by these HLA-C-restricted clonotypes.

The CDR3 contains 16 residues, cysteine and phenylalanine counted. The entry retains the CDR3 DNA only, 48 bases that are in frame from base 1. Unmatched junction bases come to 3, with V trimmed by 2 bases and J by 2 bases. The germline V gene sets CDR1 to ENHRY and CDR2 to SYGVKD. The sample's treatment or condition, from its label and the paper: in vitro stimulation with specific CMV peptide epitopes to enrich CMV-specific T cells. The sequence came from a human donor in good health (CMV status not recorded). Some clones in this sample may be carry-over from other donors' samples. The specimen comprised cultured CD8+ T cells from PBMCs, sampled from culture after CMV antigen stimulation. This sequence uses TRBV10-3 and TRBJ2-1; TRBD1 aligns with 10 central bases. The nucleotides are TGTGCCATCAGTGAGCCCGGGACAGGGGCCTACAATGAGCAGTTCTTC. The encoded protein is CAISEPGTGAYNEQFF.